The 18 T cell receptor beta chains below come from one sample, sequenced in a study of beta chain features in type 1 diabetes. Study-wide results and limits: Within each of all four CD4+ subsets, Type 1 diabetes patients had TCRB CDR3s that were moderately but significantly shorter.

Isolated RNA was reverse transcribed in full, so expressed TCRB transcripts were sequenced. The method was immunoSEQ multiplex PCR; TCRdb's version includes in-frame clones alone and lacks a portion of them. The table lists about 650,000 clones, over 10% of them singletons. No antigens are known for them. The sequenced material came from naive CD4+ T cells from blood. These receptors came from a man aged 25-45 years with type 1 diabetes.

This clone appeared a single time. The rearrangement joins TRBV9 to TRBJ1-2, with no clear D. Germline V gene data show CDR1 as SGDLS and CDR2 as YYNGEE. The CDR3 covers 13 residues. Trimming stripped 4 bases from V and 0 bases from J, with 7 bases between. The CDR3 region has the DNA TGTGCCAGCAGCCTTGGGACTAACTATGGCTACACCTTC. It is translated as CASSLGTNYGYTF.

This clone was found a few times. One junction end does not reproduce the germline sequence, and a read error may be involved. The CDR3 nucleotides are TGTGCCAGCAGCTTAAGCGGCGGGGGCTACGATGAGCAGTTCTTC. Protein sequence: CASSLSGGGYDEQFF. The genes are TRBV7-2 and TRBJ2-1; D possibly corresponds to TRBD2 (7 bases). From germline, CDR1 is SGHTA and CDR2 FQGNSA. This CDR3 has 15 residues.

V is TRBV30 and J is TRBJ1-2, with TRBD1 as a possible D gene (6 bases). The germline CDR1 and CDR2 sequences are GTSNPN and SVGIG (reference sequence). CDR3 size: 14 residues. With 0 bases removed from V and 4 bases from J, the gap between germline ends came to 12 bases. The CDR3 region is CAWSVRGDIYGYTF. The CDR3 DNA is TGTGCCTGGAGTGTTAGGGGGGATATCTATGGCTACACCTTC.

The rearrangement joins TRBV6-5 to TRBJ2-1; 10 positions match TRBD2. The junction had 10 bases not matched to a gene; V was cut back by 5 bases and J by 9 bases. Germline V lookup: CDR1 MNHEY, CDR2 SVGAGI. The CDR3 sequence is 15 residues long. The CDR3 bases are TGTGCCAGCAGTCTCCTAGCGGGGGTCCCGGGTGAGCAGTTCTTC. Protein sequence: CASSLLAGVPGEQFF.

This clone came up a few times. This chain joins TRBV18 and TRBJ2-1; perhaps TRBD2 as D (5 bases). This CDR3 is built from 13 residues. Trimming shortened V by 5 bases and J by 5 bases, and 10 bases separated the two germline ends. CDR1 and CDR2 (germline): KGHSH, LQKENI. The CDR3 reads CASSGTRDNEQFF. The CDR3 DNA reads TGTGCCAGCTCAGGAACTAGGGACAATGAGCAGTTCTTC.

This clone came up a few times. The chain employs TRBV7-2 and TRBJ1-2; tentatively, D is TRBD1 (6 bases). V was cut by 2 bases and J by 7 bases, with 11 bases left in between. Germline lookup yields CDR1 SGHTA and CDR2 FQGNSA. The CDR3 length is 13 residues. The CDR3 spells CASSLTGISGYTF. CDR3 nucleotides: TGTGCCAGCAGCTTAACAGGGATCAGTGGCTACACCTTC. Together with reference TRBV7-2 and TRBJ1-2, the CDR3 gives the full variable domain: GAGVSQSPSNKVTEKGKDVELRCDPISGHTALYWYRQSLGQGLEFLIYFQGNSAPDKSGLPSDRFSAERTGGSVSTLTIQRTQQEDSAVYLCASSLTGISGYTFGSGTRLTVV.

The chain is built from TRBV7-8 and TRBJ1-3; D possibly corresponds to TRBD1 (6 bases). Trimming took off 6 bases at V and 0 bases at J, with 12 bases between the two ends. This CDR3 spans 15 amino acids. From germline, CDR1 is SGHVS and CDR2 FQNEAQ. The CDR3 sequence is CASSRRGPSGNTIYF. The CDR3 DNA reads TGTGCCAGCAGTCGCAGGGGACCCTCTGGAAACACCATATATTTT. Based on the CDR3 plus reference TRBV7-8 and TRBJ1-3, the full variable domain is GAGVSQSPRYKVAKRGQDVALRCDPISGHVSLFWYQQALGQGPEFLTYFQNEAQLDKSGLPSDRFFAERPEGSVSTLKIQRTQQEDSAVYLCASSRRGPSGNTIYFGEGSWLTVV.

This chain uses TRBV7-2 with TRBJ2-1; 7 bases map to TRBD2. V was pared by 6 bases and J by 4 bases, with 9 bases of the junction left unmatched. The CDR3 is made up of 15 amino acids. CDR1 is SGHTA, CDR2 FQGNSA, per germline. CDR3 sequence reads: CASSPKAGTYNEQFF. Here the CDR3 DNA reads TGTGCCAGCAGTCCGAAAGCGGGGACGTACAATGAGCAGTTCTTC.

This clone was counted only a few times. The V and J genes are TRBV18 and TRBJ2-3; D might be TRBD1 or TRBD2, each matching 5 bases. The length of the CDR3 is 12 residues. V was pared by 6 bases and J by 5 bases, with 9 bases between. Germline CDR1 is KGHSH and CDR2 is LQKENI. The CDR3 region is CASSGDQDTQYF. CDR3 nucleotide sequence: TGTGCCAGCTCCGGGGACCAAGATACGCAGTATTTT.

This clone has just a few counts. The same CDR3 can be traced to other DNA sequences in this sample. J is TRBJ2-3 and V is TRBV6-5; 7 bases agree with TRBD1. The CDR3 runs 13 residues. Germline assignment: CDR1 MNHEY and CDR2 SVGAGI. V lost 5 bases to trimming and J lost 1 base; unmatched junction nucleotides: 0. Written as DNA, the CDR3 is TGTGCCAGCAGTGGACAGGGCACAGATACGCAGTATTTT. Encoded protein: CASSGQGTDTQYF.

There are a few counts of this clone. CDR3 region: CASSFYRGGEQYF. In DNA, the CDR3 is TGTGCCAGCAGCTTTTACAGGGGTGGCGAGCAGTACTTC. This chain links TRBV11-2 with TRBJ2-7, with 7 nucleotides matching TRBD1. CDR1 and CDR2 (germline): SGHAT, FQNNGV. The V segment lost 3 bases and the J segment 6 bases; nucleotides outside the gene matches: 5. The CDR3 is 13 amino acids.

The chain combines TRBV7-2 with TRBJ2-5; D may be TRBD2 (5 bases). Germline CDR1 and CDR2: SGHTA and FQGNSA. The V end was cut by 5 bases, the J end by 4 bases, with 11 bases between. This CDR3 comprises 13 residues. CDR3 sequence: CASSTTEGETQYF. The CDR3 DNA reads TGTGCCAGCAGCACAACCGAGGGAGAGACCCAGTACTTC.

This rearrangement joins TRBV6-5 to TRBJ2-7; no reliable D call. CDR1 and CDR2 (germline): MNHEY, SVGAGI. Trimming stripped 5 bases from V and 6 bases from J, with 14 bases between. This CDR3 region has 13 residues. The CDR3 sequence: CASSEVGIIEQYF. In DNA, the CDR3 is TGTGCCAGCAGTGAAGTGGGGATCATCGAGCAGTACTTC.

This chain uses TRBV7-6 with TRBJ1-2, with D maybe TRBD1 (6 bases). V lost 1 base and J lost 7, with 10 bases in between. CDR1 is SGHVS and CDR2 is FNYEAQ in the germline V gene. The CDR3 spans 13 residues. The CDR3 DNA reads TGTGCCAGCAGCTTAGGGGGGCGAAGTGGCTACACCTTC. Translated, it gives CASSLGGRSGYTF.

The rearrangement uses TRBV28 and TRBJ2-7; weak D call: TRBD2 (5 bases). CDR1 and CDR2 from the germline V gene are MDHEN and SYDVKM. This CDR3 comprises 16 residues. Trimming removed 8 bases from V and 2 bases from J, with 22 bases in between. The CDR3 loop is CASSTITAPWAYEQYF. The CDR3 DNA sequence: TGTGCCAGCTCGACTATAACAGCCCCTTGGGCCTACGAGCAGTACTTC.

V and J are TRBV29-1 and TRBJ1-1, with D tentatively TRBD1 (5 bases). CDR3 length: 12 residues. Trimming shortened V by 5 bases and J by 1 base, and 8 bases separated the two germline ends. Germline assignment: CDR1 SQVTM and CDR2 ANQGSEA. CDR3 residues: CSVQQANTEAFF. The DNA for the CDR3 is TGCAGCGTTCAACAGGCGAACACTGAAGCTTTCTTT. The complete variable domain, with remaining parts taken from reference TRBV29-1 and TRBJ1-1, reads SAVISQKPSRDICQRGTSLTIQCQVDSQVTMMFWYRQQPGQSLTLIATANQGSEATYESGFVIDKFPISRPNLTFSTLTVSNMSPEDSSIYLCSVQQANTEAFFGQGTRLTVV.

This clone was picked up a small number of times. The V gene is TRBV11-1, the J gene TRBJ1-2, with no clear D. CDR1 and CDR2 (germline): SGHAT, FQDESV (reference sequence). The V end lost 4 bases, the J end lost 2 bases, and 11 bases lay between the germline ends. The CDR3 sequence is 14 residues long. CDR3 sequence (DNA): TGTGCCAGCAGCTCCTCCGAGGAAAACTATGGCTACACCTTC. It specifies CASSSSEENYGYTF. Full variable domain (missing parts from reference TRBV11-1 and TRBJ1-2): EAEVAQSPRYKITEKSQAVAFWCDPISGHATLYWYRQILGQGPELLVQFQDESVVDDSQLPKDRFSAERLKGVDSTLKIQPAELGDSAMYLCASSSSEENYGYTFGSGTRLTVV.

This clone has a handful of counts. The rearrangement links TRBV7-8 to TRBJ1-5; no definite D call. Trimming shortened V by 10 bases and J by 0 bases, and 13 bases separated the two germline ends. The CDR3 loop spans 14 amino acids. Germline CDR1 SGHVS, CDR2 FQNEAQ. The CDR3 DNA is TGTGCCACCCACACGAGGGTTAGCAATCAGCCCCAGCATTTT. Translated, it gives CATHTRVSNQPQHF.